The sequence of this T cell receptor beta chain was determined in a study of beta chain features in type 1 diabetes. TCRB transcripts that were expressed got sequenced, as all of the isolated RNA had been reverse transcribed. The data were produced by immunoSEQ multiplex PCR, yet TCRdb's version contains in-frame clones alone and is incomplete. The sample consists of 620,000 or so clones, less than 20% of them appearing once. This CDR3 has 13 amino acids. Germline V gene data show CDR1 as MDHEN and CDR2 as SYDVKM. Trimming cost V 4 bases and J 6 bases, with 12 bases left between them. The chain recombines TRBV28 with TRBJ1-1; D is unclear. The specimen was naive CD4+ T cells from blood. The source of this sequence is a man between 18 and 29 years old in good health. CDR3 nucleotides: TGTGCCAGCAGTTCCCCCCGACGGCCTGAAGCTTTCTTT. Translation gives CASSSPRRPEAFF. Full variable domain (missing parts from reference TRBV28 and TRBJ1-1): DVKVTQSSRYLVKRTGEKVFLECVQDMDHENMFWYRQDPGLGLRLIYFSYDVKMKEKGDIPEGYSVSREKKERFSLILESASTNQTSMYLCASSSPRRPEAFFGQGTRLTVV.